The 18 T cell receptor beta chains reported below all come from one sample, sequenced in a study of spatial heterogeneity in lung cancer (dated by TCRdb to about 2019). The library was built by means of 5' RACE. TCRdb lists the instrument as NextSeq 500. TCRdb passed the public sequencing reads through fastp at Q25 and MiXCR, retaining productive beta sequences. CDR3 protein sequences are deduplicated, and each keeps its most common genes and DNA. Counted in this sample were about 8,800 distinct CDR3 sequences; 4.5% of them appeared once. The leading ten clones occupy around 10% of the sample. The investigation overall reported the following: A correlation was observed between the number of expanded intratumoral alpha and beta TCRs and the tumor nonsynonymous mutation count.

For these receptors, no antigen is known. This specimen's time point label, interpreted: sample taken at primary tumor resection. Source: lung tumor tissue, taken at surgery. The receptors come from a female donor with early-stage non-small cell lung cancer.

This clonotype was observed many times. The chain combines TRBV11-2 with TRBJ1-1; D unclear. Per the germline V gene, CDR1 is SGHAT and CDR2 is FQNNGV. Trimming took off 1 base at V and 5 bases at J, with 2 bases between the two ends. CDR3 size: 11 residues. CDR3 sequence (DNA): TGTGCCAGCAGCTTAGGTACTGAAGCTTTCTTT. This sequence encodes CASSLGTEAFF.

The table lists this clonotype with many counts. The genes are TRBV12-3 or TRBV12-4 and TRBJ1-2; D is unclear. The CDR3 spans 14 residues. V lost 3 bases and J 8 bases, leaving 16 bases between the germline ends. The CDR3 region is CASSFKGGGYGYTF. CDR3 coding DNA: TGTGCCAGCAGTTTCAAGGGTGGAGGGTACGGCTACACCTTC.

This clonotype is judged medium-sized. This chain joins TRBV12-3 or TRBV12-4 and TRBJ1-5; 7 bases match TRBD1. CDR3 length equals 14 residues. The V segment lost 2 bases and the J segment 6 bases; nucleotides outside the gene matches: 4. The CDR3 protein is CASSLRSGGQPQHF. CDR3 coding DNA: TGTGCCAGCAGTTTAAGGTCAGGGGGTCAGCCCCAGCATTTT.

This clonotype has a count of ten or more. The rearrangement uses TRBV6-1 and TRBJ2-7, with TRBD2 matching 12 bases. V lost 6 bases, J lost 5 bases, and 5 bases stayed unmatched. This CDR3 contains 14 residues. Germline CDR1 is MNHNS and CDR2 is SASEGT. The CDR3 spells CASRGTSGFNEQYF. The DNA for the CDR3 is TGTGCCAGCAGGGGGACTAGCGGGTTCAACGAGCAGTACTTC.

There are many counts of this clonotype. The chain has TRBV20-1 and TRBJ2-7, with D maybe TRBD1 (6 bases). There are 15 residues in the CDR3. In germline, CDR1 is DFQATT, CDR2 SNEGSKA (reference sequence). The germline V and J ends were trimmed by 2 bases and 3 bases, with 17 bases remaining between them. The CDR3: CSARWEQGIGYEQYF. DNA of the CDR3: TGCAGTGCTAGATGGGAGCAGGGGATCGGCTACGAGCAGTACTTC.

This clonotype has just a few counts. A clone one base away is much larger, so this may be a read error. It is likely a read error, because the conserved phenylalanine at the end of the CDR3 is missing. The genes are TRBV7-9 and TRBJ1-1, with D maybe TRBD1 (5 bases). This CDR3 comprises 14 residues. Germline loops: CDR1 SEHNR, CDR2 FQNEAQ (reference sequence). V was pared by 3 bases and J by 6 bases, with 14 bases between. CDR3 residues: CASSFGAGRSEAFI. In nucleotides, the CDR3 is TGTGCCAGCAGCTTTGGGGCAGGGCGGTCTGAAGCTTTCATT.

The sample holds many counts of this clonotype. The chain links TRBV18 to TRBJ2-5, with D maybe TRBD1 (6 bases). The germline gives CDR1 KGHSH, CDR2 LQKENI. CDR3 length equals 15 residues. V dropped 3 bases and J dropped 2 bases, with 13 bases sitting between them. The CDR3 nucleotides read TGTGCCAGCTCACCGAGGCAGGGGATACAAGAGACCCAGTACTTC. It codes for CASSPRQGIQETQYF.

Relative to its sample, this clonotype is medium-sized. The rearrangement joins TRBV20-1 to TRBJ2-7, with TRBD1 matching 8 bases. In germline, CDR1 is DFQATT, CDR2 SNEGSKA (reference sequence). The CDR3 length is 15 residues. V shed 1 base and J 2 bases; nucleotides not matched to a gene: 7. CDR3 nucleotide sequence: TGCAGTGCTAGAGTCTACGGACAGGGTACCTACGAGCAGTACTTC. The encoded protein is CSARVYGQGTYEQYF.

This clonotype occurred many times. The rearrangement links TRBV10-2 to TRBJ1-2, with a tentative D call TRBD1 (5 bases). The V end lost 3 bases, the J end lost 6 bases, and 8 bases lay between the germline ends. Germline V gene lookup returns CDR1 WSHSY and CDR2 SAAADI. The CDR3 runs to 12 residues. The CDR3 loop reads CASSDRGDGYTF. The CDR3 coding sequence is TGCGCCAGCAGTGATAGGGGCGATGGCTACACCTTC.

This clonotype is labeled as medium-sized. Here the CDR3 DNA reads TGTGCCACCAGCAGAGATCCCTTATTACGCGGCGTAGCTGGGGCCAACGTCCTGACTTTC. The encoded protein is CATSRDPLLRGVAGANVLTF. V is TRBV15 and J is TRBJ2-6; D is undetermined. Germline V gives CDR1 LNHNV, CDR2 YYDKDF (reference sequence). The CDR3 covers 20 residues. Trimming cost V 0 bases and J 2 bases, with 20 bases left between them. Full variable domain (missing parts from reference TRBV15 and TRBJ2-6): DAMVIQNPRYQVTQFGKPVTLSCSQTLNHNVMYWYQQKSSQAPKLLFHYYDKDFNNEADTPDNFQSRRPNTSFCFLDIRSPGLGDTAMYLCATSRDPLLRGVAGANVLTFGAGSRLTVL.

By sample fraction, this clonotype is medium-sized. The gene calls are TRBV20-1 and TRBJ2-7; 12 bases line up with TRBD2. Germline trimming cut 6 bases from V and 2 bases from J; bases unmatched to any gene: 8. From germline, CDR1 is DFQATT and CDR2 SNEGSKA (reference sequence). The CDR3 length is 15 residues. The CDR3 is CSAPTTSGSAYEQYF. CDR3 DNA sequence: TGCAGTGCCCCGACGACTAGCGGGAGCGCCTACGAGCAGTACTTC.

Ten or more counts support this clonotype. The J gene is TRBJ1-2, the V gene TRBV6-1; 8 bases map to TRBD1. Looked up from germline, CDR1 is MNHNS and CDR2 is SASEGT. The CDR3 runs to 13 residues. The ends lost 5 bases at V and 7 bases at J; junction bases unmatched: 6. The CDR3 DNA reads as TGTGCCAGCAGTATTTGGGACAGGCCTGGCTACACCTTC. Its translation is CASSIWDRPGYTF.

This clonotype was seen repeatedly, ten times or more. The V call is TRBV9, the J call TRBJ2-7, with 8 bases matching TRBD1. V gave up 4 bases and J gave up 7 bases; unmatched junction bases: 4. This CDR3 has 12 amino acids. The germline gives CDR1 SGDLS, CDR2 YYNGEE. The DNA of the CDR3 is TGTGCCAGCAGCCCAGGGGGCGGGGAGCAGTACTTC. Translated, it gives CASSPGGGEQYF.

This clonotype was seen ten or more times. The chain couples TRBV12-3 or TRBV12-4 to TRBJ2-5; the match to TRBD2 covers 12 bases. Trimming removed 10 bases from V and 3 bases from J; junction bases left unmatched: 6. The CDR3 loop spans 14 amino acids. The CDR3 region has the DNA TGTGCCACCGGACTAGCGGGACTAAAAGAGACCCAGTACTTC. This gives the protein CATGLAGLKETQYF.

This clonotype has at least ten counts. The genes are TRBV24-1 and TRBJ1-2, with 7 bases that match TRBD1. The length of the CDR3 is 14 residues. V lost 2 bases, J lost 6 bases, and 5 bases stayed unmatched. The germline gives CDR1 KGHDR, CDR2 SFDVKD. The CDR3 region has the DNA TGTGCCACCAGTGATTCTTTACAGGGGCATGGCTACACCTTC. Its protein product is CATSDSLQGHGYTF.

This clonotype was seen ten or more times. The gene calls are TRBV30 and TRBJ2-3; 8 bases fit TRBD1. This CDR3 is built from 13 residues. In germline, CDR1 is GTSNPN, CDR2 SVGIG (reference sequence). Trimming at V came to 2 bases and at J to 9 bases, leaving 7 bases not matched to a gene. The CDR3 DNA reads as TGTGCCTGGAGTCCGGGACAGGCGGGAACGCAGTATTTT. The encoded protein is CAWSPGQAGTQYF.

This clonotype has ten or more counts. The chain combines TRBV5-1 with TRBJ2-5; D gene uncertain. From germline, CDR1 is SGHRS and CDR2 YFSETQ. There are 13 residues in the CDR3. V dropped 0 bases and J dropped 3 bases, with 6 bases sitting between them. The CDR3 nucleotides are TGCGCCAGCAGCTTGGCGCCAGAAGAGACCCAGTACTTC. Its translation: CASSLAPEETQYF.

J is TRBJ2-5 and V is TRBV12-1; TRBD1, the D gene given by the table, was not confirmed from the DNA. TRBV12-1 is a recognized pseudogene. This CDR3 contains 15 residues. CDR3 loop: CASSFNGGGKETQYF. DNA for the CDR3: TGTGCCAGCAGCTTTAACGGAGGGGGTAAAGAGACCCAGTACTTC.